This record concerns one T cell receptor (beta chain) sequence. Its antigen is undetermined. The sample comes from a study of T cell responses to AZD1222 COVID-19 vaccine. Overall study results and limits: Clonal diversity was possibly underestimated, and white British individuals and females predominated among donors. Unmutated variant regions are reportedly the target of nearly half of TCRs that are spike-specific. Of the AZD1222 recipients, only five to seven were seropositive at baseline.

The CDR3 extends over 14 amino acids. The V gene's germline CDR1 is SGDLS and CDR2 YYNGEE. Trimming removed 0 bases from V and 12 bases from J, with 15 bases in between. The protocol was immunoSEQ multiplex PCR, while the TCRdb copy is restricted to in-frame clones and leaves out a portion. The sample shows some 140,000 clones, approximately 94% of them seen only once. This receptor was obtained from an adult in good health. The specimen comprised peripheral blood, sampled on day 0 of AZD1222 vaccination. The gene calls are TRBV9 and TRBJ1-4; D remains ambiguous. The DNA of the CDR3 is TGTGCCAGCAGCGTAGGGCCACGGGCCCAGGAACTGTTTTTT. This encodes CASSVGPRAQELFF.